This TCR beta chain was sequenced during a study of cytomegalovirus exposure and HLA in healthy donors. On the study more broadly: Drawn from HLA-typed donors, approximately 86 million unique TCRs were held in an early data release. General observations from the study: CMV serostatus alone was available as immune exposure information. The HLA-A and HLA-B alleles of most subjects were reportedly predicted accurately from TCR beta sequences. Some public TCRs appeared in many individuals, while most sequences were rare.

Germline assignment: CDR1 MDHEN and CDR2 SYDVKM. With 5 bases clipped from V and 2 bases from J, the junction kept 4 bases outside the gene matches. The CDR3 spans 15 residues. Concerning this clone: Its antigen is still unknown.

This PCR relied on a set of 60 Vbeta primers and 13 Jbeta primers. Only in-frame clones appear in the TCRdb table, and some are missing; sequencing was by immunoSEQ multiplex PCR. The profile shows 99,000 or so clones, about three quarters of them singletons. This chain uses TRBV28 with TRBJ2-3, with 10 bases fitting TRBD2. The sample was PBMCs. The sequence was collected from a woman in her thirties or forties in good health and CMV-seropositive. The CDR3 loop is CASSLGLAATDTQYF. In nucleotides, the CDR3 is TGTGCCAGCAGTCTTGGACTAGCGGCCACAGATACGCAGTATTTT.